These T cell receptor beta chains were read from a single sample in a study of cytomegalovirus exposure and HLA in healthy donors. Sequencing used immunoSEQ multiplex PCR; TCRdb keeps in-frame clones, though not all of them. The top ten clones hold around 4.1% of a sample with 130,000 or so clones, about 74% of them seen once. The sequenced sample consisted of PBMCs. These receptors came from a man younger than 30 in good health and CMV-seropositive. CDR3s leave out the opening cysteine and the closing phenylalanine or tryptophan.

TRBJ2-7,TRBV27,ASKIQGFSYEQY
TRBJ2-7,TRBV6-1,ASSPEGLVPYEQY
TRBJ2-7,TRBV6-1,ASRLFLSLTGEQY
TRBJ1-1,TRBV6-1,ASSEISQVNTEAF
TRBJ2-5,TRBV7-9,ASSYGQVQETQY
TRBJ2-7,TRBV11-2,ASSSGLAGIYEQY
TRBJ2-3,TRBV7-3,ASSLTQYPQY
TRBJ1-1,TRBV6-6,ASSWGRGNTEAF
TRBJ1-2,TRBV27,ASSLSGRKLFGYT
TRBJ2-7,TRBV2,ASSEERLAGGSYEQY
TRBJ1-4,TRBV6-5,ASAFGAGNEKLF
TRBJ2-7,TRBV7-2,ASSPWGQGTGEQY
TRBJ1-1,TRBV29-1,SVEQGGETEAF
TRBJ2-7,TRBV5-1,ASSSGQGAYEQY
TRBJ2-7,TRBV27,ASSSGRAYEQY
TRBJ2-3,TRBV5-6,ASSSSGRLDTQY
TRBJ2-2,TRBV5-1,ASSLGLTIGAGELF
TRBJ2-7,TRBV28,ASSLWEGGVAGYYEQY
TRBJ1-1,TRBV6-5,ASSRASDNPWF
TRBJ1-2,TRBV30,AWTGANYGYT
TRBJ1-6,TRBV28,ASDGTGSNPYNSPLH
TRBJ1-4,TRBV6-1,ASSDQRGRYHEKLF
TRBJ2-7,TRBV2,ASSQDRSNEQY
TRBJ1-1,TRBV7-9,ASSRDRRNTEAF
TRBJ2-5,TRBV27,ASRPTSGTGSQETQY
TRBJ2-4,TRBV6-1,ASSEGQGAKWNIQY
TRBJ1-2,TRBV4-1,ASSQGPGTGSLRYGYT
TRBJ1-1,TRBV9,ASSVVPGGEAF
TRBJ2-7,TRBV2,ASSELVSYEQY
TRBJ2-6,TRBV10-3,AMAGERESSGANVLT